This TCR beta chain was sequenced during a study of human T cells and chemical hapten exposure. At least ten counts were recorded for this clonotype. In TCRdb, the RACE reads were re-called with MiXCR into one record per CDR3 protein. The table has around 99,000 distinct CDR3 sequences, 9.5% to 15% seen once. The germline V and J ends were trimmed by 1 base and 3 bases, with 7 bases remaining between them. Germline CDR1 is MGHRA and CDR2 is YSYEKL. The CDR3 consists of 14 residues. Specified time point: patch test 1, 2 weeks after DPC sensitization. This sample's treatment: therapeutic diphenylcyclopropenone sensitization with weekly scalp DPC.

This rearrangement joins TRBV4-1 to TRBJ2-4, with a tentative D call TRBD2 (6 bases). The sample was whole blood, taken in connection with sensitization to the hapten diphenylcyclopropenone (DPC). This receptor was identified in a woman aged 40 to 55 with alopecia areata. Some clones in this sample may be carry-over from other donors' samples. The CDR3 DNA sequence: TGCGCCAGCAGCCAAGGGGAGGTCAAAAACATTCAGTACTTC. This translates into CASSQGEVKNIQYF.